Below are 18 T cell receptor beta chains sequenced from a single sample in a study of T cell clonality in common variable immunodeficiency (dated by TCRdb to the mid-2010s). Library method: the immunoSEQ multiplex PCR assay. TCRdb stores this immuneACCESS table with in-frame sequences only. Part of the clones is absent; in the studies checked, under half of the shortfall reflects unresolved V genes, and no reason is known for the rest. In this sample, over 35,000 clones appear, none counted once only. Clones ranked in the top ten supply approximately 0.68% of the sample. The sequenced material came from peripheral blood mononuclear cells. The receptors come from a person between 18 and 70 years old in good health.

There are many counts of this clone. The CDR3 end falls 3 residues outside the read, so it is completed with the germline J gene. The chain has TRBV10-1 and TRBJ1-4; D is ambiguous. The CDR3 length is 13 residues. Looked up from germline, CDR1 is WNHNN and CDR2 is SYGVQD (reference sequence). Trimming left V 4 bases short and J 5 bases short, with 8 bases between. CDR3 DNA (partial): TGCGCCAGCAGTGGTGGAGCGAATGAAAAA. Its translation: CASSGGANEK. The full CDR3 reads CASSGGANEKLFF.

This clone appeared a few times. Read coverage stops 3 residues before the CDR3 terminus; the germline J gene supplies the remainder. The chain uses TRBV19 and TRBJ2-5; 11 nucleotides agree with TRBD2. V gave up 5 bases and J gave up 5 bases; unmatched junction bases: 19. The length of the CDR3 is 19 residues. Germline V lookup: CDR1 LNHDA, CDR2 SQIVND (reference sequence). CDR3 in amino acids: CASSLQRLAGTHPGETQYF. The CDR3 DNA, read in part, is TGTGCCAGTAGTCTCCAAAGACTAGCGGGAACTCATCCCGGGGAGACC. The full variable domain, its missing parts supplied by reference TRBV19 and TRBJ2-5, is DGGITQSPKYLFRKEGQNVTLSCEQNLNHDAMYWYRQDPGQGLRLIYYSQIVNDFQKGDIAEGYSVSREKKESFPLTVTSAQKNPTAFYLCASSLQRLAGTHPGETQYFGPGTRLLVL.

This clone was detected many times. The CDR3 goes on 3 residues after the read ends, and that part is filled in from the germline J gene. The rearrangement uses TRBV14 and TRBJ1-2; 10 bases match TRBD1. The CDR3 length is 14 residues. Per the germline V gene, CDR1 is SGHDN and CDR2 is FVKESK. The V segment lost 4 bases and the J segment 5 bases; nucleotides outside the gene matches: 4. The CDR3 sequence is CASSPTGGWYGYTF. CDR3 DNA (partial): TGTGCCAGCAGCCCGACAGGGGGCTGGTATGGC. Full variable domain (missing parts from reference TRBV14 and TRBJ1-2): EAGVTQFPSHSVIEKGQTVTLRCDPISGHDNLYWYRRVMGKEIKFLLHFVKESKQDESGMPNNRFLAERTGGTYSTLKVQPAELEDSGVYFCASSPTGGWYGYTFGSGTRLTVV.

In its sample, this clone is medium-sized. The DNA ends 3 residues before the CDR3 does, and the rest of the CDR3 is filled in from the germline J gene. This chain uses TRBV20-1 with TRBJ1-4, with TRBD1 matching 11 bases. This CDR3 region has 16 residues. Looked up from germline, CDR1 is DFQATT and CDR2 is SNEGSKA (reference sequence). Trimming cost V 7 bases and J 7 bases; bases outside gene matches: 14. The covered CDR3 bases are TGCAGTGTTGGGACAGGGGGTCGGTTATTAGGTGAAAAA. Residues: CSVGTGGRLLGEK. The full CDR3 is CSVGTGGRLLGEKLFF.

This clone was seen repeatedly, ten times or more. With the read ending 3 residues before the CDR3 end, the germline J gene is used to fill in that end. The rearrangement links TRBV11-1 to TRBJ2-1, with 9 bases aligning to TRBD1. The CDR3 is 15 amino acids. The V gene end was trimmed by 4 bases and the J gene end by 4 bases; junction bases not matched to a gene: 5. Looked up from germline, CDR1 is SGHAT and CDR2 is FQDESV (reference sequence). This CDR3 is CASSSRTGVYNEQFF. The DNA read from the CDR3 is TGTGCCAGCAGCTCCAGGACAGGGGTTTACAATGAG.

This clone was observed many times. The read halts 3 residues ahead of the CDR3 end, with the missing end drawn from the germline J gene. V usage is TRBV28 and J usage is TRBJ1-2, with D perhaps TRBD1 (6 bases). Germline-derived CDR1 and CDR2 are MDHEN and SYDVKM. This CDR3 region has 13 residues. CDR3 amino acids: CASSSGATINYTF. Incomplete CDR3 DNA: TGTGCCAGCAGTTCAGGGGCCACGATTAAC.

This clone was recorded at least ten times. Coverage ceases 3 residues before the CDR3 finishes, and the germline J gene fills in the end. The chain is built from TRBV13 and TRBJ1-2; 9 nucleotides align to TRBD1. V gave up 4 bases and J gave up 5 bases; unmatched junction bases: 5. The CDR3 is 14 residues long. Germline CDR1 PRHDT, CDR2 FYEKMQ (reference sequence). CDR3: CASSWGQGEYGYTF. CDR3 DNA (partial): TGTGCCAGCAGCTGGGGACAGGGCGAATATGGC.

Details on this clone: An end of the junction does not agree with germline; a read error may underlie this. The CDR3 extends 3 residues past the end of the read, so its final part is completed from the germline J gene. The rearrangement uses TRBV10-2 and TRBJ1-6; D is undetermined. In germline, CDR1 is WSHSY, CDR2 SAAADI. CDR3 size: 17 residues. The CDR3 here is CASSEMVSLTYSSPLHF. CDR3 DNA (partial): TGCGCCAGCAGTGAGATGGTCTCGCTCACTTATAGTTCACCC.

This clone occurred many times. The part of the CDR3 DNA that was read is TGCGCCAGCAGCTTGGCCGCGGGTCTAAATGAAAAA. Protein sequence: CASSLAAGLNEK. The whole CDR3 reads CASSLAAGLNEKLFF. This chain links TRBV5-1 with TRBJ1-4; no definite D call. The read falls 3 residues short of the CDR3 end, and the missing part is taken from the germline J gene. The CDR3 consists of 15 residues. V was cut by 0 bases and J by 5 bases, with 11 bases left in between. The germline V gene encodes CDR1 SGHRS and CDR2 YFSETQ.

In its sample, this clone was seen a few times. The read terminates 3 residues ahead of where the CDR3 ends, so the germline J gene completes it. This chain uses TRBV7-8 with TRBJ1-2; TRBD1 agrees at 7 bases. Germline lookup yields CDR1 SGHVS and CDR2 FQNEAQ. This CDR3 spans 15 amino acids. CDR3 amino acids: CASTIQGPSSYDYTF. The sequenced part of the CDR3 DNA is TGTGCCAGCACCATACAGGGGCCATCATCCTACGAC.

This clone was seen repeatedly, ten times or more. With the read ending 3 residues before the CDR3 end, the germline J gene is used to fill in that end. The V and J genes are TRBV7-9 and TRBJ2-1; TRBD2 matches 9 bases. There are 15 residues in the CDR3. Per germline, CDR1 SEHNR and CDR2 FQNEAQ (reference sequence). V lost 4 bases to trimming and J lost 5 bases; unmatched junction nucleotides: 6. The covered CDR3 bases are TGTGCCAGCAGCTCATATAGCGGGAGCCACAATGAG. Residues: CASSSYSGSHNE. The whole CDR3 is CASSSYSGSHNEQFF.

This clone was recorded many times. With the read ending 3 residues before the CDR3 end, the germline J gene is used to fill in that end. J is TRBJ2-1 and V is TRBV7-2, with 11 bases that match TRBD2. Germline CDR1 is SGHTA and CDR2 is FQGNSA. Trimming at V came to 4 bases and at J to 6 bases, leaving 5 bases not matched to a gene. There are 15 residues in the CDR3. CDR3 bases read: TGTGCCAGCAGCTACCTCGGGACTAGCGGCAATGAG. Protein product: CASSYLGTSGNE. In full, the CDR3 is CASSYLGTSGNEQFF.

This clone was observed many times. The sequence runs out 3 residues before the end of the CDR3; the remainder is reconstructed from the germline J gene. The V gene is TRBV19, the J gene TRBJ2-3; D is possibly TRBD2 (5 bases). The CDR3 is 12 residues long. V was cut by 5 bases and J by 5 bases, with 8 bases left in between. CDR1 is LNHDA and CDR2 is SQIVND in the germline V gene (reference sequence). CDR3: CASSRRGDTQYF. The covered CDR3 bases are TGTGCCAGTAGTCGCCGGGGAGATACG.

This clone was detected ten times or more. The covered CDR3 bases are TGCAGTGCTAGCGTACAGGGTGCCCTAAATTCACCC. This sequence encodes CSASVQGALNSP. The full CDR3 sequence reads CSASVQGALNSPLHF. This chain uses TRBV20-1 with TRBJ1-6; possibly TRBD1 for D (6 bases). Read coverage stops 3 residues before the CDR3 terminus; the germline J gene supplies the remainder. Germline CDR1 and CDR2: DFQATT and SNEGSKA (reference sequence). Trimming pared 3 bases from V and 7 bases from J, leaving 16 bases between. The CDR3 has 15 residues.

This clone appeared many times. The sequenced fragment ends 3 residues before the CDR3 boundary, so the rest is inferred from the germline J gene. This chain links TRBV4-2 with TRBJ1-2, with unresolved D. The CDR3 is 17 residues long. The germline CDR1 and CDR2 sequences are LGHNA and YNFKEQ. Trimming shortened V by 0 bases and J by 4 bases, and 18 bases separated the two germline ends. This CDR3 is CASSQDIQLPEGYGYTF. CDR3 DNA (partial): TGTGCCAGCAGCCAAGATATCCAGCTCCCGGAGGGCTATGGC.

This clone was seen at least ten times. The sequence runs out 3 residues before the end of the CDR3; the remainder is reconstructed from the germline J gene. This rearrangement joins TRBV6-1 to TRBJ1-3, with 8 positions matching TRBD1. V trimming: 4 bases; J trimming: 2 bases; junction bases outside the gene matches: 4. Per the germline V gene, CDR1 is MNHNS and CDR2 is SASEGT. This CDR3 is built from 15 residues. The CDR3 loop reads CASSVRQGTGNTIYF. Partial CDR3 DNA: TGTGCCAGCAGTGTGCGACAGGGGACTGGAAACACC.

At least ten counts were recorded for this clone. From the germline J gene comes the end of the CDR3, since the read stops 3 residues before it. The V gene is TRBV18, the J gene TRBJ1-1; no clear D gene. V lost 3 bases, J lost 6 bases, and 8 bases lay in between. This CDR3 has 12 amino acids. Germline loops: CDR1 KGHSH, CDR2 LQKENI. The CDR3: CASSPHFAEAFF. The CDR3 bases that were read are TGTGCCAGCTCACCGCACTTTGCTGAA.

This clone was seen many times. The missing CDR3 end, 3 residues past where the read stops, is filled in from the germline J gene. The chain recombines TRBV6-2 or TRBV6-3 with TRBJ1-2; D is possibly TRBD1 (6 bases). Germline V lookup: CDR1 MNHEY, CDR2 SVGEGT. V lost 2 bases to trimming and J lost 4 bases, with 11 bases between them. The CDR3 sequence is 14 residues long. The CDR3 protein is CASSYAGGSYGYTF. Incomplete CDR3 DNA: TGTGCCAGCAGTTACGCGGGGGGCAGCTATGGC.